These T cell receptor beta chains were read from a single sample in a study of shared clonotypes between healthy human individuals. Produced via immunoSEQ multiplex PCR; TCRdb's table is partial and in-frame only. In the table there are 450,000 to 500,000 clones, around 80% of which are singletons. Source material: PBMCs. The source is a woman between 35 and 50 years old in good health. Some clones in this sample may be carry-over from other donors' samples. The conserved cysteine and the conserved F or W are not part of the CDR3 here.

TRBJ1-3 | TRBV7-2 | ASSLALSRRGNTIY
TRBJ1-1 | TRBV10-3 | AISESREAF
TRBJ1-5 | TRBV30 | AWSVLGGPQPQH
TRBJ2-5 | TRBV5-1 | ASSLLNNLGTGQETQY
TRBJ2-5 | TRBV6-5 | ASRDRQETQY
TRBJ2-1 | TRBV5-6 | ASRRLAASYNEQF
TRBJ2-2 | TRBV2 | ASERDRRIPTGELF
TRBJ2-7 | TRBV28 | ASSGRDRTYYEQY
TRBJ2-1 | TRBV7-6 | ASSLVAAGETGSSYNEQF
TRBJ1-1 | TRBV14 | ASSPSDRPGTEAF
TRBJ1-1 | TRBV27 | ASSLGLNTEAF
TRBJ1-2 | TRBV27 | ASSLPGTGLYT
TRBJ2-1 | TRBV18 | ASSPEASGGEQF
TRBJ2-1 | TRBV29-1 | SVEPDRATYNEQF
TRBJ2-5 | TRBV9 | ASSASTGETQY
TRBJ2-1 | TRBV7-9 | ASSAGLAGVPQF